These 3 T cell receptor beta chains share one sample of origin, sequenced in a study of CD8 T cells in Susac syndrome. Random-hexamer reverse transcription was applied to roughly 0.45 to 1 ug RNA. One entry per CDR3 protein, called by TCRdb with MiXCR from the immunoSEQ multiplex PCR reads. The repertoire has 250,000 to 300,000 distinct CDR3 sequences, over 75% of them found once; the top ten carry 0.18%. The sample taken for sequencing was CD8+ T cells from PBMCs. The source is a human donor with multiple sclerosis.

This sequence joins TRBV7-8 and TRBJ2-7; 7 bases are a match to TRBD2. Germline V gene lookup returns CDR1 SGHVS and CDR2 FQNEAQ. After removal of 5 bases from V and 3 bases from J, the junction contained 13 bases not matched to a gene. This CDR3 spans 16 amino acids. CDR3 residues: CASSLGGEGLGYEQYF. In nucleotides, the CDR3 is TGTGCCAGCAGCCTTGGGGGGGAGGGGCTAGGCTACGAGCAGTACTTC.

The rearrangement links TRBV12-3 or TRBV12-4 to TRBJ1-3; the D is unclear. The CDR3 runs 14 residues. Trimming left V 7 bases short and J 4 bases short, with 14 bases between. CDR3 region: CASNWQDSGNTIYF. The CDR3 bases are TGTGCCAGCAACTGGCAGGATTCGGGAAACACCATATATTTT.

This chain joins TRBV4-3 and TRBJ1-3; D gene ambiguous. V was pared by 8 bases and J by 2 bases, with 19 bases between. Per germline, CDR1 LGHNA and CDR2 YSLEER. This CDR3 spans 16 amino acids. Here the CDR3 reads CASALELTDTGNTIYF. CDR3 sequence (DNA): TGCGCCAGCGCGTTGGAATTAACAGATACTGGAAACACCATATATTTT.